The present entry profiles one T cell receptor (beta chain) with its context. Clones were sequenced by immunoSEQ multiplex PCR, and TCRdb holds only the in-frame ones, with some missing. The table shows roughly 7,000 clones, with about 85% occurring only once. The sample originates from a study of follicular helper T cells after annual influenza vaccination. On the study more broadly: Blood was drawn on days 0, 7 and 28 after vaccination.

V gave up 7 bases and J gave up 5 bases; unmatched junction bases: 10. The CDR3 is 14 amino acids. Germline V gene sequence: CDR1 MNHEY, CDR2 SVGAGI. Time point in this sample: 2015-2016 season, 7 days after influenza vaccination. The TCR sequence derives from an adult who received the influenza vaccine. This sample comprised CXCR5- memory CD4+ T cells sorted from blood, obtained 7 days after influenza vaccination. The rearrangement uses TRBV6-5 and TRBJ1-1, with 7 positions matching TRBD1. CDR3 sequence reads: CASTLRQGSTEAFF. CDR3 nucleotide sequence: TGTGCCAGCACCTTACGACAGGGATCGACTGAAGCTTTCTTT.